This TCR beta chain was captured in a study of blood T cell repertoires in COVID-19. V was shortened by 4 bases and J by 0 bases, with 6 bases between the two germline ends. The CDR3 totals 14 residues. In germline, CDR1 is MRHNA, CDR2 SNTAGT. The data were produced by immunoSEQ multiplex PCR, yet TCRdb's version contains in-frame clones alone and is incomplete. The repertoire holds 160,000 or so clones, with about 80% as singletons. The rearrangement uses TRBV6-4 and TRBJ2-2; maybe TRBD1 (5 bases). This clonotype originated in a woman aged 55-70 years who had recovered from COVID-19. Material: PBMCs or T cells enriched from blood (not recorded which). The CDR3 nucleotides read TGTGCCAGCAGTGCCAGGGCGAACACCGGGGAGCTGTTTTTT. Its translation is CASSARANTGELFF.